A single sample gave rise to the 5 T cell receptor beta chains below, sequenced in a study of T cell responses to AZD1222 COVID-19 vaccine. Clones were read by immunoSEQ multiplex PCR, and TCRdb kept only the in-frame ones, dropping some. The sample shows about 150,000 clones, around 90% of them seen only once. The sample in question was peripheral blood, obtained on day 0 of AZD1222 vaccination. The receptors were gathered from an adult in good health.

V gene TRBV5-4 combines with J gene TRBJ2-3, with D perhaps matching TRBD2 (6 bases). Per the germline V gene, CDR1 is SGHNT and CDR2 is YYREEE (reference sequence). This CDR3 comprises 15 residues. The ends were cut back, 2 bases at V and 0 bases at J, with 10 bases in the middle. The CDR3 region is CASSFRSGSTDTQYF. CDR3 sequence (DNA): TGTGCCAGCAGCTTTAGGAGCGGGAGCACAGATACGCAGTATTTT.

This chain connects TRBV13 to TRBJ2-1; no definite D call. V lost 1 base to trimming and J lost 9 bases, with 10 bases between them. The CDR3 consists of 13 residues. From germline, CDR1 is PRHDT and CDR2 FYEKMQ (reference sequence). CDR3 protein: CASSLAGPSEQFF. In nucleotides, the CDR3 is TGTGCCAGCAGCTTAGCCGGTCCGAGTGAGCAGTTCTTC.

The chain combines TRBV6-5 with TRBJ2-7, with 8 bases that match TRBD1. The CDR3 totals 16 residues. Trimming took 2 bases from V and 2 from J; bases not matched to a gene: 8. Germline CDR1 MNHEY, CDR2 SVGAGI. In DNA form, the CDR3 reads TGTGCCAGCAGTTACCCCGACAGGGGACCGCCCTACGAGCAGTACTTC. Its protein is CASSYPDRGPPYEQYF.

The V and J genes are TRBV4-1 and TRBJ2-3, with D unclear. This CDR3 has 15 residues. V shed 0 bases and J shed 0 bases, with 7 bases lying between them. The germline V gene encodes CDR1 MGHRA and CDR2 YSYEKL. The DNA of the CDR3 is TGCGCCAGCAGCCAAGACTACCCCAGCACAGATACGCAGTATTTT. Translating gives CASSQDYPSTDTQYF.

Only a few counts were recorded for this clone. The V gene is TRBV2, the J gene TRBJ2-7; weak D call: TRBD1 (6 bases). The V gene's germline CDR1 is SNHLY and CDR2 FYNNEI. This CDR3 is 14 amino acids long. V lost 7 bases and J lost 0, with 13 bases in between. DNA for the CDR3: TGTGCCAGCACTACTCAGGGGTTCTCCTACGAGCAGTACTTC. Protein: CASTTQGFSYEQYF.